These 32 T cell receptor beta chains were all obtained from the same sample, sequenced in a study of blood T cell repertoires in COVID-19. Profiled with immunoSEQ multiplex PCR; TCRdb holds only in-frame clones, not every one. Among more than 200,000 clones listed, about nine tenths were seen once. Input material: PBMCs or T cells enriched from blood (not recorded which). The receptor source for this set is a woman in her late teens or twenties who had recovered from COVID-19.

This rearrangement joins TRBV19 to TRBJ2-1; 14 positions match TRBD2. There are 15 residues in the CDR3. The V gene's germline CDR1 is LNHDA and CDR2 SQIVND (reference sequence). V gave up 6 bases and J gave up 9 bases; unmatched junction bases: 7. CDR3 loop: CASSLGLAGEGEQFF. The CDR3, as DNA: TGTGCCAGTAGCCTGGGACTAGCGGGAGAAGGTGAGCAGTTCTTC.

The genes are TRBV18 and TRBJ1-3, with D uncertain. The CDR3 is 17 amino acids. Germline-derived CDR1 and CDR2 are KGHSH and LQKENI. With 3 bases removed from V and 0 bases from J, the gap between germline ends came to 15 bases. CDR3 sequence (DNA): TGTGCCAGCTCACCTATGTTGGCACGAAGCTCTGGAAACACCATATATTTT. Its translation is CASSPMLARSSGNTIYF.

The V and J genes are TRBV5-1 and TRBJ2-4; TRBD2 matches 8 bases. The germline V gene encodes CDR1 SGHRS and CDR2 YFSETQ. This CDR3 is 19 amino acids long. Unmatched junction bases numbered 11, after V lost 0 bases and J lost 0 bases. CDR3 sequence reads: CASSLAGAGGTIAKNIQYF. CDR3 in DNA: TGCGCCAGCAGCTTGGCTGGCGCGGGAGGTACCATAGCCAAAAACATTCAGTACTTC.

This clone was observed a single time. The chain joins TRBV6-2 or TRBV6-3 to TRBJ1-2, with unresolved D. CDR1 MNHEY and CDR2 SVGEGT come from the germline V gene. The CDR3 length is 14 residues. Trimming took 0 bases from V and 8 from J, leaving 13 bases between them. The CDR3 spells CASSYSLITTGYTF. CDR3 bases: TGTGCCAGCAGTTACTCGCTGATTACAACGGGCTACACCTTC.

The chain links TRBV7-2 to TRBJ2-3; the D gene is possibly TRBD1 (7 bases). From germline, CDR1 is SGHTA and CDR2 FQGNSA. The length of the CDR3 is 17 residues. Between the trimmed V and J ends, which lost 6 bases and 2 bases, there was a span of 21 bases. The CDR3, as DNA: TGTGCCAGCAGACGCGGAGGGGGCCTAATAAACACAGATACGCAGTATTTT. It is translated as CASRRGGGLINTDTQYF.

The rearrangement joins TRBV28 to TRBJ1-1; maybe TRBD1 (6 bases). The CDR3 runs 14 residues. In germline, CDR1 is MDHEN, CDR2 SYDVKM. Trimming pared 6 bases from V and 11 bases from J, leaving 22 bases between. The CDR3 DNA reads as TGTGCCAGCAGGCCGGGGGGGGCGCATCGGGCGGCTTTCTTT. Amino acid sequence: CASRPGGAHRAAFF.

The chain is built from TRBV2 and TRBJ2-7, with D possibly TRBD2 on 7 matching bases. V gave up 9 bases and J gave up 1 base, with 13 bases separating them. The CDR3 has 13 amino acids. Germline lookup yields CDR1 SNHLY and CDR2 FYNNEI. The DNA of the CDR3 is TGTGCCAGACGAAGGGGGGGGTCCTACGAGCAGTACTTC. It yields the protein CARRRGGSYEQYF.

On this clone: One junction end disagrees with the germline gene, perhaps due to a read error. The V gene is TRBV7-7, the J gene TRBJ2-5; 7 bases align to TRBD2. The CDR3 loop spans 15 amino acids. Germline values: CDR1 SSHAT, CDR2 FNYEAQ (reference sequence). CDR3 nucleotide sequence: TGTGCTAGCAGCCCAGGGACTAACGGCCAAGAGACCCAGTACTTC. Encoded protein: CASSPGTNGQETQYF.

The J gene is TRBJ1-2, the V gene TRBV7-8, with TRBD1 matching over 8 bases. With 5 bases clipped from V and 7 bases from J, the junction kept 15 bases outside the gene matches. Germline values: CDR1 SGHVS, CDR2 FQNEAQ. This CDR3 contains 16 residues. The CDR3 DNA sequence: TGTGCCAGCAGCCCCTTGGCAGGGGGCACGGGTGGTGGCTACACCTTC. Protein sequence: CASSPLAGGTGGGYTF.

Written as DNA, the CDR3 is TGTGCCAGCAGTCCGACGGGACTAGAATCCTACGAGCAGTACTTC. Protein sequence: CASSPTGLESYEQYF. This chain connects TRBV28 to TRBJ2-7, with TRBD2 identical over 8 bases. The V gene end was trimmed by 5 bases and the J gene end by 1 base; junction bases not matched to a gene: 7. Per the germline V gene, CDR1 is MDHEN and CDR2 is SYDVKM. This CDR3 region has 15 residues.

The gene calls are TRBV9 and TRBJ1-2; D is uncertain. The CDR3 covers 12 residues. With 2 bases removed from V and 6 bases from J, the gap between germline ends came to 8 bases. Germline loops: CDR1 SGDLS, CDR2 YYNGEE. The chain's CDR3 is CASSVEYDGYTF. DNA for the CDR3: TGTGCCAGCAGCGTCGAGTACGATGGCTACACCTTC.

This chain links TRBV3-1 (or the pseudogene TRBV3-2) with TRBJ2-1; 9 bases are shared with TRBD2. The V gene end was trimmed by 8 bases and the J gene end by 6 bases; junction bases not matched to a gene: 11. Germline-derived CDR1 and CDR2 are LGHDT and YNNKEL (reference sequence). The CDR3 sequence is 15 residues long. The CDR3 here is CASQMELAGLNEQFF. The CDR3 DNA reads TGTGCCAGCCAGATGGAACTAGCGGGTCTCAATGAGCAGTTCTTC.

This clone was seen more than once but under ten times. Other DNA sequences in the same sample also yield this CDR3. CDR3 sequence: CASSPQGQGNSPLHF. The CDR3 nucleotides read TGTGCCAGCAGTCCCCAAGGACAGGGAAATTCACCCCTCCACTTT. The rearrangement joins TRBV28 to TRBJ1-6; 8 nucleotides match TRBD1. The J segment lost 7 bases and the V segment lost 5 bases, leaving 7 bases of the junction unmatched. This CDR3 is built from 15 residues. CDR1 and CDR2 from the germline V gene are MDHEN and SYDVKM.

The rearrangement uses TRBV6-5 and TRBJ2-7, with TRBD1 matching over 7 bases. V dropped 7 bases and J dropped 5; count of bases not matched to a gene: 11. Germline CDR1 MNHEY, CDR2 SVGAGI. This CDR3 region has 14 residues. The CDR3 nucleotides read TGTGCCAGCAAGACTGGGACAGTTCGCGACGAGCAGTACTTC. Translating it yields CASKTGTVRDEQYF.

CDR3: CASSKQGANGNTIYF. The CDR3 DNA is TGTGCCAGCAGTAAACAGGGGGCGAATGGAAACACCATATATTTT. This chain joins TRBV5-6 and TRBJ1-3, with 9 bases matching TRBD1. The CDR3 length is 15 residues. The V gene end was trimmed by 5 bases and the J gene end by 3 bases; junction bases not matched to a gene: 6. Looked up from germline, CDR1 is SGHDT and CDR2 is YYEEEE.

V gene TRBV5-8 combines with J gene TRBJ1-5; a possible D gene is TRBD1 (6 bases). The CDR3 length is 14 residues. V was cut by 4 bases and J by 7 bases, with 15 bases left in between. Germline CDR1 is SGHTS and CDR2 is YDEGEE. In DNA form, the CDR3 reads TGTGCCAGCAGCCCAGACAGGCTCCGACAGCCCCAGCATTTT. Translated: CASSPDRLRQPQHF.

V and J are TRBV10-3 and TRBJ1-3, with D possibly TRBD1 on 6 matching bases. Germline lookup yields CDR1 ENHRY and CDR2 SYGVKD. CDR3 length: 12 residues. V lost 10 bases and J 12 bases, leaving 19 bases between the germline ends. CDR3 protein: CARSSDSEIIYF. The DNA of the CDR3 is TGTGCCAGGAGCTCGGACAGCGAGATCATATATTTT.

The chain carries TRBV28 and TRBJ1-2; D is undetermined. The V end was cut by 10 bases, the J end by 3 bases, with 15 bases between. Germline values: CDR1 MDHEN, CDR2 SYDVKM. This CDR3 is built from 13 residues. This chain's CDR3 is CATPSGGHYGYTF. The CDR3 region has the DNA TGTGCCACCCCGTCGGGAGGCCACTATGGCTACACCTTC.

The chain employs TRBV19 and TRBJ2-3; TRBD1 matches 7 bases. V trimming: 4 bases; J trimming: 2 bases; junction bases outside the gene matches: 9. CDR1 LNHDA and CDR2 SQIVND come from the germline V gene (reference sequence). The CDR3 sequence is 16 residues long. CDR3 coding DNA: TGTGCCAGTAGTAAGTACAGGGGAATAAACACAGATACGCAGTATTTT. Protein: CASSKYRGINTDTQYF.

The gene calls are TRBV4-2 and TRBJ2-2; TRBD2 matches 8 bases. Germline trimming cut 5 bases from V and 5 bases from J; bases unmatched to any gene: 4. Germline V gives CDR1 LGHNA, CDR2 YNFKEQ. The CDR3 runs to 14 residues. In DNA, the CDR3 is TGTGCCAGCAGCGACGTAGCGGGGACCGGGGAGCTGTTTTTT. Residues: CASSDVAGTGELFF.

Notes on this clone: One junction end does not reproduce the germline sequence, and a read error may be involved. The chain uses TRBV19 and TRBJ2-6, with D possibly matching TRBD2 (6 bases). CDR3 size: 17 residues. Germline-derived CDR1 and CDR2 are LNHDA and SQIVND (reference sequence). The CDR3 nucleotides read TGTGCCAGTAGTATAGGGGGGGACCTCTCTGAGGCCAACGTCCTGACTTTC. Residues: CASSIGGDLSEANVLTF.

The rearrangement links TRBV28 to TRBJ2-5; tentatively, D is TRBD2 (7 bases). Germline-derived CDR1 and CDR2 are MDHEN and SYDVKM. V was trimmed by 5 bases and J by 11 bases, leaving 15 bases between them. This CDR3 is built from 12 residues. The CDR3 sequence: CASSPLGGAQYF. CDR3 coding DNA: TGTGCCAGCAGTCCCCTGGGGGGGGCTCAGTACTTC.

The CDR3 loop is CATTRLAGGPETTYEQYF. For the CDR3, the DNA is TGTGCCACCACCCGACTAGCGGGAGGGCCAGAGACGACCTACGAGCAGTACTTC. The chain is built from TRBV24-1 and TRBJ2-7; 14 nucleotides match TRBD2. The CDR3 contains 18 residues. J lost 2 bases, V lost 8 bases, and 13 bases had no gene match. The germline CDR1 and CDR2 sequences are KGHDR and SFDVKD.

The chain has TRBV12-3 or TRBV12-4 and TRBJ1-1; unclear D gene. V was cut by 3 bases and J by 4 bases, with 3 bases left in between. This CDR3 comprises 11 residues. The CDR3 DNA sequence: TGTGCCAGCAGTTTCCGCACTGAAGCTTTCTTT. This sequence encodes CASSFRTEAFF.

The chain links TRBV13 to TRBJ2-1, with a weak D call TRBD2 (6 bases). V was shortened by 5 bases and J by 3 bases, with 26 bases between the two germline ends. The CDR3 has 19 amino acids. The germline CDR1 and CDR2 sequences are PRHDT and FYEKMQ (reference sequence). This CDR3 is CASSPPDPSWRGHYNEQFF. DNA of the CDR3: TGTGCCAGCAGCCCCCCTGACCCATCCTGGCGGGGTCACTACAATGAGCAGTTCTTC.

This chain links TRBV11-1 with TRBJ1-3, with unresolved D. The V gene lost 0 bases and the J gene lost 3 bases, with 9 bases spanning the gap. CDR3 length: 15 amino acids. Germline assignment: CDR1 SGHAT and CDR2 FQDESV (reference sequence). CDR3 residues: CASSLAGRIGNTIYF. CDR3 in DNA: TGTGCCAGCAGCTTAGCTGGCAGGATTGGAAACACCATATATTTT.

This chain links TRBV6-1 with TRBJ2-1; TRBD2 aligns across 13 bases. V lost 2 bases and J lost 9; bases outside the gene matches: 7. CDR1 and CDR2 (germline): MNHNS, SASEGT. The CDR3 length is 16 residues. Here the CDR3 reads CASSESGGLAGSEQFF. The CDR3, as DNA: TGTGCCAGCAGTGAAAGCGGGGGACTAGCGGGAAGTGAGCAGTTCTTC.

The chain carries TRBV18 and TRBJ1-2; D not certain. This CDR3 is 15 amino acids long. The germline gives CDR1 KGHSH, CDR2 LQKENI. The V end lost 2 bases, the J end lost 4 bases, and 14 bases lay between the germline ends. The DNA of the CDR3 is TGTGCCAGCTCACCATCTCGGGAATGGGGCTATGGCTACACCTTC. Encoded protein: CASSPSREWGYGYTF.

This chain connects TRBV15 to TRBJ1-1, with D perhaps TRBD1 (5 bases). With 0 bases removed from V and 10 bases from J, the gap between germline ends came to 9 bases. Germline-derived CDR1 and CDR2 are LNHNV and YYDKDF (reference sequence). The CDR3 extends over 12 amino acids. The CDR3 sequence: CATSRDRGGAFF. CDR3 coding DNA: TGTGCCACCAGCAGAGATCGGGGGGGAGCTTTCTTT.

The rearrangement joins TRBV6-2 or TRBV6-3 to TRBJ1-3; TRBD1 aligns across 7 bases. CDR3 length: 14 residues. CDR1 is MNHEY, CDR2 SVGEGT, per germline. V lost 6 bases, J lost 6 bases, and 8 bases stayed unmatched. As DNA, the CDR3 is TGTGCCAGCAGCCCCCCGAGGGGGCAAAACACCATATATTTT. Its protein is CASSPPRGQNTIYF.

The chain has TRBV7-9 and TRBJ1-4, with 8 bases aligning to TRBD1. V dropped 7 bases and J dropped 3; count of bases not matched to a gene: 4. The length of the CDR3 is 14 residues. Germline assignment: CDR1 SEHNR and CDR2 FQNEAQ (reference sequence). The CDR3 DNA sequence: TGTGCCAGCACCGACAGGGGATCTAATGAAAAACTGTTTTTT. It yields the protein CASTDRGSNEKLFF.

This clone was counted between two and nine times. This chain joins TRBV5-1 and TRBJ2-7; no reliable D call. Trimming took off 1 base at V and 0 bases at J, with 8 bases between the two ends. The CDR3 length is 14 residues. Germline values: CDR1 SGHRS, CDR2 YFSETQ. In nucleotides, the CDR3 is TGCGCCAGCAGCTTGACAGCCTTCTCCTACGAGCAGTACTTC. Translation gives CASSLTAFSYEQYF. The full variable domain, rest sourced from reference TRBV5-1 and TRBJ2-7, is KAGVTQTPRYLIKTRGQQVTLSCSPISGHRSVSWYQQTPGQGLQFLFEYFSETQRNKGNFPGRFSGRQFSNSRSEMNVSTLELGDSALYLCASSLTAFSYEQYFGPGTRLTVT.